This T cell receptor (beta chain) was found in a study of T cell repertoires in cytomegalovirus infection. Study at large: Public TCR beta signatures marked donors with CMV infection and the matching HLA. Study-wide results and limits: Cumulated frequencies of public TCR beta families served to identify carriers of CMV plus the relevant HLA.

This clonotype was seen a handful of times. Antigen: not known. A single record per CDR3 protein comes from TCRdb applying MiXCR to the reads. The sample lists approximately 130,000 distinct CDR3 sequences, roughly 9% occurring once. This receptor was identified in a human donor in good health (CMV status not recorded). Some clones in this sample may be carry-over from other donors' samples. Material for sequencing was PBMCs.

DNA for the CDR3: TGCAGCGTTGGGTCGGACGGGGGGTTCTCCTACGAGCAGTACTTC. It encodes CSVGSDGGFSYEQYF. The chain uses TRBV29-1 and TRBJ2-7; 7 bases match TRBD2. This CDR3 comprises 15 residues. The germline V gene has CDR1 SQVTM and CDR2 ANQGSEA. J was trimmed by 0 bases and V by 4 bases; bases with no gene match: 9.